The clone carrying this T cell receptor (beta chain) appeared a few times. Antigen unknown. The germline V gene has CDR1 MNHEY and CDR2 SVGEGT. The germline V and J ends were trimmed by 10 bases and 0 bases, with 15 bases remaining between them. The CDR3 sequence is 14 residues long. TCRdb fed the 5' RACE reads into MiXCR, producing one record per CDR3 protein. The sample records tens of thousands of distinct CDR3 sequences, around 10% being singletons. The source of the sample is a study of neurological immune-mediated disorders. General study results and limits: No expanded-clone CDR3 amino acid sequence recurred across subjects, suggesting private TCR-beta repertoires. HTLV-1-associated myelopathy had the most TCR clonal expansion, and multiple sclerosis had the least, less than healthy controls.

The material sequenced was PBMCs. The chain joins TRBV6-2 or TRBV6-3 to TRBJ1-1, with D unclear. The source is a man between 40 and 49 years old in good health. Here the CDR3 DNA reads TGTGCCATCCAACAACCCCCGATGAACACTGAAGCTTTCTTT. Translating gives CAIQQPPMNTEAFF.